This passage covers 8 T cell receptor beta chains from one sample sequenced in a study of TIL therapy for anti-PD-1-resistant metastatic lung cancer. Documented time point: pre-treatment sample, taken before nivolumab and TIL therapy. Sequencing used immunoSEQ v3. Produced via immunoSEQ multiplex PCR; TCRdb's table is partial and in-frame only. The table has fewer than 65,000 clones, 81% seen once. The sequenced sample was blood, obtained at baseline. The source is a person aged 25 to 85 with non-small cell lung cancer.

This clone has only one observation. The CDR3 region is CASSPGQGGANVLTF. In DNA, the CDR3 is TGTGCCAGCAGCCCGGGGCAAGGTGGGGCCAACGTCCTGACTTTC. The chain has TRBV7-9 and TRBJ2-6; perhaps D is TRBD1 or TRBD2 (5 bases each). The V gene lost 5 bases and the J gene lost 3 bases, with 11 bases spanning the gap. The germline V gene has CDR1 SEHNR and CDR2 FQNEAQ (reference sequence). The CDR3 covers 15 residues.

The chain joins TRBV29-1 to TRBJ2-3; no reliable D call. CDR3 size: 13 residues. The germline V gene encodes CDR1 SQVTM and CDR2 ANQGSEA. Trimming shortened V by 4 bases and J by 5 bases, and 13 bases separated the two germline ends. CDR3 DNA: TGCAGCGTTGTTCGTGGTACGGGAGATACGCAGTATTTT. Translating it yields CSVVRGTGDTQYF.

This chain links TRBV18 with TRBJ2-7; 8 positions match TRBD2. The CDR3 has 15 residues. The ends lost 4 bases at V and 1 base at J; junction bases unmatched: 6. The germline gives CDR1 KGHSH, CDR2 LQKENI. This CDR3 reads CASSLTSGSSYEQYF. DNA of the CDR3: TGTGCCAGCTCACTAACTAGCGGTTCTTCCTACGAGCAGTACTTC.

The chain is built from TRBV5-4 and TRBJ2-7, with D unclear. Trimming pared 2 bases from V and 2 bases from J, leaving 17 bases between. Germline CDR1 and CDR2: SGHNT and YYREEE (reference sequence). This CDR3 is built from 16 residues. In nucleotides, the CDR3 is TGTGCCAGCAGCTTTATTGTCGGGTCCTACCCCTACGAGCAGTACTTC. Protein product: CASSFIVGSYPYEQYF.

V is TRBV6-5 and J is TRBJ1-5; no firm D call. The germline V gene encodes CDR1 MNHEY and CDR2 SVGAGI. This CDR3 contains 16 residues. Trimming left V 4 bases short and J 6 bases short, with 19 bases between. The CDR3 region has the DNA TGTGCCAGCAGTTCACTACCCAGGACTGTAAGTCAGCCCCAGCATTTT. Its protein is CASSSLPRTVSQPQHF.

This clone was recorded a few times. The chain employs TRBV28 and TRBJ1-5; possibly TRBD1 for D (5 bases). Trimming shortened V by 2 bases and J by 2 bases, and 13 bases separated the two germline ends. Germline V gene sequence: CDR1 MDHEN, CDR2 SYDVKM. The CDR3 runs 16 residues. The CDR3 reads CASSLLRGERNQPQHF. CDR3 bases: TGTGCCAGCAGTTTACTTAGGGGTGAGCGCAATCAGCCCCAGCATTTT.

The CDR3 region is CASSQGLVYEQYF. CDR3 nucleotides: TGTGCCAGCAGCCAAGGCCTAGTCTACGAGCAGTACTTC. The chain has TRBV16 and TRBJ2-7, with D unresolved. Looked up from germline, CDR1 is KGHSY and CDR2 is FQNENV. V lost 2 bases and J 3 bases, leaving 8 bases between the germline ends. This CDR3 is built from 13 residues.

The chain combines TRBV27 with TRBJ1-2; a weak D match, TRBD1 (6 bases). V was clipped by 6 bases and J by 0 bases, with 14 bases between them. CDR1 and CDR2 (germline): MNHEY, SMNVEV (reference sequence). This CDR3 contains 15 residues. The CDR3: CASRKGELANYGYTF. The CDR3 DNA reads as TGTGCCAGCAGAAAGGGGGAACTGGCTAACTATGGCTACACCTTC.